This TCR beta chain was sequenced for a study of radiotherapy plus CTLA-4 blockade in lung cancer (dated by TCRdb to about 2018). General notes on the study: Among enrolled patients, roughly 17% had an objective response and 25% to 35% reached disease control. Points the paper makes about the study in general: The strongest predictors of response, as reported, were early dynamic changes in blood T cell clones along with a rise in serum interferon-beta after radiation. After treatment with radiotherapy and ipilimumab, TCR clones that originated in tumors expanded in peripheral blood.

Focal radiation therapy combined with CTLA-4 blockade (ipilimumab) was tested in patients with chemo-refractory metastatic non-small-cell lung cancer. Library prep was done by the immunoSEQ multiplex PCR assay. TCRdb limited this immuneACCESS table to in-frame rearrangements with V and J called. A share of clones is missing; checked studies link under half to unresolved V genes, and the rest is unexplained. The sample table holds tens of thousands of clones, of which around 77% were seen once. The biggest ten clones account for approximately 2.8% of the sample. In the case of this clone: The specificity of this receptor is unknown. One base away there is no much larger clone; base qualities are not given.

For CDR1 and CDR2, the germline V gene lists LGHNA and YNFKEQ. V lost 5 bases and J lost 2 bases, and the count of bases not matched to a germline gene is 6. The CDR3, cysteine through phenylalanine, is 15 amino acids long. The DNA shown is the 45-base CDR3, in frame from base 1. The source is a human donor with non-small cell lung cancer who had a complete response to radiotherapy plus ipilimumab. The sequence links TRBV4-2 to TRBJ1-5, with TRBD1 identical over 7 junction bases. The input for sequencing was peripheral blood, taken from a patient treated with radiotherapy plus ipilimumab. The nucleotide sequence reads TGTGCCAGCAGCTTCCGACAGGGCGGCAATCAGCCCCAGCATTTT. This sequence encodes CASSFRQGGNQPQHF.